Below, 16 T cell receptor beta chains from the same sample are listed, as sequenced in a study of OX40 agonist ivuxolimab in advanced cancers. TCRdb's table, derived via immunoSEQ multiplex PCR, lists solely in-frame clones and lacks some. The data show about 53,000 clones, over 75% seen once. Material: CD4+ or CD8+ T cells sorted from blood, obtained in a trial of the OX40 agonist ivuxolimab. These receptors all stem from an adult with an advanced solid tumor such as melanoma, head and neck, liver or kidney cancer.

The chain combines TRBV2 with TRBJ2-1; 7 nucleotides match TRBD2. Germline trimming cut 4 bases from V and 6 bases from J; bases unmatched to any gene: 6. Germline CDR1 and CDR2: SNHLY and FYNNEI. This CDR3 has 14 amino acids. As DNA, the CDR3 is TGTGCCAGCAGTGGACTAGCAGTGGCCAATGAGCAGTTCTTC. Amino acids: CASSGLAVANEQFF.

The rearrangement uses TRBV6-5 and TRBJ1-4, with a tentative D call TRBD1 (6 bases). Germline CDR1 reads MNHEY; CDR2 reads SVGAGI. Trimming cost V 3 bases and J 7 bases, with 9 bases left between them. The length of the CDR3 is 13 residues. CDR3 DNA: TGTGCCAGCAGTTATAACAGGGCTGAAAAACTGTTTTTT. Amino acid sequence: CASSYNRAEKLFF.

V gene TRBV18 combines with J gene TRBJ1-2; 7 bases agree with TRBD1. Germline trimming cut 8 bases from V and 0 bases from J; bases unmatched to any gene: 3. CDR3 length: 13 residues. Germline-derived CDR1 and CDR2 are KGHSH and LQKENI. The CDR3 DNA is TGTGCCAGCAGCCAGGGGGCTAACTATGGCTACACCTTC. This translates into CASSQGANYGYTF.

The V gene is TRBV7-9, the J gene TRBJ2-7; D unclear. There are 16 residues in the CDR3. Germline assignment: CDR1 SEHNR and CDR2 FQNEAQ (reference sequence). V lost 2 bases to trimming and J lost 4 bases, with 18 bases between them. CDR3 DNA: TGTGCCAGCAGCTTACCGGCGGCCCGGACCAAATACGAGCAGTACTTC. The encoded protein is CASSLPAARTKYEQYF.

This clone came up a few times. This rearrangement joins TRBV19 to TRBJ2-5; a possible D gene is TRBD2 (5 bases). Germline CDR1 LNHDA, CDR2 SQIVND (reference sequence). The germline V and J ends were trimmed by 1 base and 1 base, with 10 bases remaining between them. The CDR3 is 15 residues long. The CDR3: CASSIGGVAQETQYF. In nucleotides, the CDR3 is TGTGCCAGTAGTATAGGGGGAGTAGCCCAAGAGACCCAGTACTTC.

The CDR3 protein is CASSRQVSSYEQYF. The CDR3 DNA is TGCGCCAGCAGCCGACAGGTTTCCTCCTACGAGCAGTACTTC. The chain couples TRBV5-1 to TRBJ2-7; the D gene is possibly TRBD1 (6 bases). The V gene's germline CDR1 is SGHRS and CDR2 YFSETQ. The CDR3 loop spans 14 amino acids. Trimming removed 4 bases from V and 0 bases from J, with 11 bases in between. The full variable domain, with the rest looked up from reference TRBV5-1 and TRBJ2-7, is KAGVTQTPRYLIKTRGQQVTLSCSPISGHRSVSWYQQTPGQGLQFLFEYFSETQRNKGNFPGRFSGRQFSNSRSEMNVSTLELGDSALYLCASSRQVSSYEQYFGPGTRLTVT.

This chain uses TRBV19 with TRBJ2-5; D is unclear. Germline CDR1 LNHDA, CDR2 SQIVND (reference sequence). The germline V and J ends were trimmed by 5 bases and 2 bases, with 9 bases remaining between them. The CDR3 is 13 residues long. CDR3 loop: CASSVAAQETQYF. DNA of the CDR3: TGTGCCAGTAGTGTAGCAGCACAAGAGACCCAGTACTTC.

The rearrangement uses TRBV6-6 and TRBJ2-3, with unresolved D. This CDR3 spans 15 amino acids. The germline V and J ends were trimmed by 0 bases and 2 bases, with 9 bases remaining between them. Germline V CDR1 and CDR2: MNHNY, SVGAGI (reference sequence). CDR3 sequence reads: CASSYSGTYTDTQYF. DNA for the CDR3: TGTGCCAGCAGTTACTCGGGCACTTACACAGATACGCAGTATTTT.

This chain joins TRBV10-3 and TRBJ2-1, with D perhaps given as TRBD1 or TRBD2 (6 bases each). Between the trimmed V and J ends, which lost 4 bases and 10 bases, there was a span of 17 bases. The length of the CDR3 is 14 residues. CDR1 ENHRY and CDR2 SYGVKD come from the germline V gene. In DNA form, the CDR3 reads TGTGCCATCAGTGGTTCCGAAGGGGGGACCGAGCAGTTCTTC. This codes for CAISGSEGGTEQFF.

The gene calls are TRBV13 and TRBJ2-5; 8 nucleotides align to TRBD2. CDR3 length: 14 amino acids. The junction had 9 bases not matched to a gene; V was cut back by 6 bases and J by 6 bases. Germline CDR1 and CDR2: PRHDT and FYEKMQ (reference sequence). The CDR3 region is CASSPGGRLKTQYF. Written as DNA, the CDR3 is TGTGCCAGCAGTCCGGGAGGGAGGTTGAAGACCCAGTACTTC.

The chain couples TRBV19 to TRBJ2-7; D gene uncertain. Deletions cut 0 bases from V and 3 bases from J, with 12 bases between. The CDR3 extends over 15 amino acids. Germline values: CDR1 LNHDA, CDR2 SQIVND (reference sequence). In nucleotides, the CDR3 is TGTGCCAGTAGTATAGACAGGTTAAGGTTCTACGAGCAGTACTTC. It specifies CASSIDRLRFYEQYF.

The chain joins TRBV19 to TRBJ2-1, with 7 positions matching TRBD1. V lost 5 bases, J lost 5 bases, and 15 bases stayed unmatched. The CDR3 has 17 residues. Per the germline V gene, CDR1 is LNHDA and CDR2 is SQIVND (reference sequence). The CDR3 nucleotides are TGTGCCAGTAGTGTCACTTACAGGGGAATGGGAAACAATGAGCAGTTCTTC. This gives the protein CASSVTYRGMGNNEQFF.

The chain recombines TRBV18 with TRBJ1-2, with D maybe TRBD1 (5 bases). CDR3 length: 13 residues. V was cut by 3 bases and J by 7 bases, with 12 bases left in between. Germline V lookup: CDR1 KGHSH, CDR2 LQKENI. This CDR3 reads CASSPLIQAGYTF. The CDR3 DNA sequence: TGTGCCAGCTCACCCCTAATACAGGCTGGCTACACCTTC.

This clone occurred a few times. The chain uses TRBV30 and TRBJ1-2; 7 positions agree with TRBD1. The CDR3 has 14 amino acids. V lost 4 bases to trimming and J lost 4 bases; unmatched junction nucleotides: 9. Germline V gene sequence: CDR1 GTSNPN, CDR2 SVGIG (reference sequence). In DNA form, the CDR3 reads TGTGCCTGGACCTCCGACAGGGCTGTCTATGGCTACACCTTC. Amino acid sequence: CAWTSDRAVYGYTF.

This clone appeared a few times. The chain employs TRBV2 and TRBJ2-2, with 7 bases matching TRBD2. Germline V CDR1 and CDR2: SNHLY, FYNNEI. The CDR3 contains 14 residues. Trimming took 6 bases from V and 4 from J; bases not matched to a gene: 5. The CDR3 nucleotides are TGTGCCAGCAGCGGACTAGGGTCCACCGGGGAGCTGTTTTTT. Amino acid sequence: CASSGLGSTGELFF.

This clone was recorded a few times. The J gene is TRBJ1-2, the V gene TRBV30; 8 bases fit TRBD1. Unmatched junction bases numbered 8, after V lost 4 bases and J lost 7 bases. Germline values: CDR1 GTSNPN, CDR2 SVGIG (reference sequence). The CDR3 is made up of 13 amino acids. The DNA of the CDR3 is TGTGCCTGGACTGACACAGGGGGGGTTGGCTACACCTTC. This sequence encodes CAWTDTGGVGYTF.